Below, one TCR beta chain is given with its context. In the original workflow: Researchers report that nucleated cell counts were estimated from reference gene primer amplification. Repertoires were generated with immunoSEQ multiplex PCR, while TCRdb's copy carries only in-frame clones and drops some. The V and J calls and clone size come from that table; D and trimming were worked out from the DNA. The sample lists 85,000 or so clones; more than 90% were seen once. The data belong to a study of blood T cell repertoires in COVID-19. Study as a whole: Donors in the United States, Italy and Spain gave samples during acute or convalescent COVID-19. From T cells, B-cell-depleted T cells, or PBMCs came the material, which was cDNA or gDNA.

The receptor's source is a human donor with active COVID-19. The donor label of this sample is uncertain. The sequenced sample was peripheral blood.

CDR3 DNA: TGTGCCAGCAGCTTGGCTGGGACAGCGGGAAACACCATATATTTT. Translating it yields CASSLAGTAGNTIYF. V and J are TRBV5-4 and TRBJ1-3; 7 bases agree with TRBD1. Germline CDR1 SGHNT, CDR2 YYREEE (reference sequence). With V trimmed by 0 bases and J by 4 bases, 4 bases remained unmatched. The CDR3 runs to 15 residues.